The 13 T cell receptor beta chains given below trace back to one sample, sequenced in a study of CD8 T cells in ankylosing spondylitis. Whole-study results and caveats: What appeared characteristic of ankylosing spondylitis blood was a TCR beta motif of under 10 highly homologous variants.

Antigens for these TCRs are unknown. TCRdb recomputed calls from the 5' RACE reads with MiXCR, one row per CDR3 protein. The table includes roughly 670,000 distinct CDR3 sequences, 15% to 20% detected once. Source material: blood, either unsorted or a sorted T cell fraction (not recorded which). These receptors were collected from a male donor with ankylosing spondylitis.

The gene calls are TRBV7-3 and TRBJ2-1, with D possibly being TRBD1 or TRBD2 (5 bases each). CDR3 length: 14 amino acids. Germline CDR1 is SGHTA and CDR2 is FQGTGA. V was trimmed by 1 base and J by 7 bases, leaving 11 bases between them. CDR3 protein: CASSLSWGWNEQFF. CDR3 in DNA: TGTGCCAGCAGCTTAAGCTGGGGGTGGAATGAGCAGTTCTTC.

The V gene is TRBV6-5, the J gene TRBJ2-7, with TRBD1 identical over 12 bases. The CDR3 loop spans 17 amino acids. V was pared by 4 bases and J by 12 bases, with 19 bases of the junction left unmatched. Germline loops: CDR1 MNHEY, CDR2 SVGAGI. The CDR3 protein is CASSSQSQRDRGPTGYF. The CDR3 DNA reads as TGTGCCAGCAGTTCCCAAAGCCAGAGGGACAGGGGGCCTACGGGGTACTTC.

The chain carries TRBV24-1 and TRBJ2-3; TRBD2 matches 13 bases. V dropped 4 bases and J dropped 8; count of bases not matched to a gene: 8. Germline V gives CDR1 KGHDR, CDR2 SFDVKD. The CDR3 runs to 16 residues. CDR3 in amino acids: CATSEPLAGGPGTQYF. For the CDR3, the DNA is TGTGCCACCAGTGAGCCACTAGCGGGAGGGCCGGGTACGCAGTATTTT.

This clonotype was seen only a few times. The chain uses TRBV7-9 and TRBJ2-7, with 7 bases fitting TRBD2. The CDR3 covers 13 residues. The germline gives CDR1 SEHNR, CDR2 FQNEAQ (reference sequence). The V gene end was trimmed by 6 bases and the J gene end by 3 bases; junction bases not matched to a gene: 5. This CDR3 reads CASRGGGNYEQYF. For the CDR3, the DNA is TGTGCCAGCAGGGGCGGGGGAAACTACGAGCAGTACTTC. Combining the CDR3 with reference TRBV7-9 and TRBJ2-7 gives the whole variable domain DTGVSQNPRHKITKRGQNVTFRCDPISEHNRLYWYRQTLGQGPEFLTYFQNEAQLEKSRLLSDRFSAERPKGSFSTLEIQRTEQGDSAMYLCASRGGGNYEQYFGPGTRLTVT.

The V call is TRBV5-5, the J call TRBJ2-7; a weak D match, TRBD1 (6 bases). This CDR3 is built from 14 residues. The germline gives CDR1 SGHKS, CDR2 YYEKEE (reference sequence). V lost 4 bases and J 2 bases, leaving 13 bases between the germline ends. The CDR3, as DNA: TGTGCCAGCAGCCTCGACAGGCCGACCTACGAGCAGTACTTC. Encoded protein: CASSLDRPTYEQYF.

The rearrangement uses TRBV30 and TRBJ2-3; weak D call: TRBD2 (5 bases). The CDR3 has 11 amino acids. Germline lookup yields CDR1 GTSNPN and CDR2 SVGIG (reference sequence). The V gene lost 5 bases and the J gene lost 7 bases, with 10 bases spanning the gap. The CDR3 reads CAWEEVNTQYF. The CDR3 DNA reads as TGTGCCTGGGAGGAGGTTAATACGCAGTATTTT.

The chain links TRBV5-1 to TRBJ1-3; tentative D call: TRBD1 (6 bases). The CDR3 covers 16 residues. The germline V gene has CDR1 SGHRS and CDR2 YFSETQ. V was clipped by 0 bases and J by 2 bases, with 12 bases between them. This chain's CDR3 is CASSLAQGQTGNTIYF. The CDR3 coding sequence is TGCGCCAGCAGCTTGGCTCAGGGGCAAACTGGAAACACCATATATTTT.

The chain is built from TRBV28 and TRBJ2-7; D is perhaps TRBD2 (5 bases). The CDR3 sequence is 14 residues long. In germline, CDR1 is MDHEN, CDR2 SYDVKM. V gave up 2 bases and J gave up 7 bases, with 15 bases separating them. CDR3 sequence: CASSLAGGPGEQYF. The DNA of the CDR3 is TGTGCCAGCAGTTTAGCGGGTGGGCCGGGAGAGCAGTACTTC.

This clonotype was counted many times. The chain links TRBV12-3 or TRBV12-4 to TRBJ2-7, with D unresolved. There are 14 residues in the CDR3. V was shortened by 2 bases and J by 3 bases, with 11 bases between the two germline ends. This chain's CDR3 is CASSLKRTHYEQYF. In nucleotides, the CDR3 is TGTGCCAGCAGTTTAAAGAGGACCCACTACGAGCAGTACTTC.

The genes are TRBV6-2 or TRBV6-3 and TRBJ2-2; 7 bases align to TRBD1. The CDR3 length is 15 residues. The V segment lost 6 bases and the J segment 1 base; nucleotides outside the gene matches: 5. The V gene's germline CDR1 is MNHEY and CDR2 SVGEGT. As DNA, the CDR3 is TGTGCCAGCAGCCCGGGACAGTTGAACACCGGGGAGCTGTTTTTT. Its protein is CASSPGQLNTGELFF.

This clonotype was counted between two and nine times. The rearrangement links TRBV3-1 to TRBJ2-3; 7 positions match TRBD2. V was pared by 0 bases and J by 6 bases, with 12 bases of the junction left unmatched. This CDR3 is 17 amino acids long. Germline CDR1 and CDR2: LGHDT and YNNKEL (reference sequence). CDR3 sequence reads: CASSQEGSGLPLDTQYF. The CDR3 DNA follows: TGTGCCAGCAGCCAAGAAGGTAGCGGGCTTCCATTGGATACGCAGTATTTT.

This clonotype was seen a few times. The rearrangement uses TRBV27 and TRBJ1-1; D ambiguous. V was shortened by 6 bases and J by 2 bases, with 10 bases between the two germline ends. Germline V gene data show CDR1 as MNHEY and CDR2 as SMNVEV (reference sequence). This CDR3 region has 13 residues. Here the CDR3 reads CASRRYVNTEAFF. CDR3 sequence (DNA): TGTGCCAGCAGACGATATGTTAACACTGAAGCTTTCTTT.

The V and J genes are TRBV28 and TRBJ2-7, with TRBD1 matching over 8 bases. With 5 bases clipped from V and 4 bases from J, the junction kept 10 bases outside the gene matches. This CDR3 has 15 residues. Germline V gene sequence: CDR1 MDHEN, CDR2 SYDVKM. The CDR3: CASSHPGTGIYEQYF. The CDR3 nucleotides read TGTGCCAGCAGTCACCCCGGGACAGGAATATACGAGCAGTACTTC. Full variable domain (rest looked up from reference TRBV28 and TRBJ2-7): DVKVTQSSRYLVKRTGEKVFLECVQDMDHENMFWYRQDPGLGLRLIYFSYDVKMKEKGDIPEGYSVSREKKERFSLILESASTNQTSMYLCASSHPGTGIYEQYFGPGTRLTVT.